Below, 16 T cell receptor beta chains from the same sample are listed, as sequenced in a study of shared clonotypes between healthy human individuals. TCRdb keeps only in-frame clones here, not all; method: immunoSEQ multiplex PCR. The sample has around 2.1 million clones; around 95% are singletons. Sequenced input: naive CD4+ T cells sorted from blood. Subset defined: CD45RA+ positively selected. The receptor source for this set is a man between 18 and 29 years old in good health.

The chain is built from TRBV11-2 and TRBJ2-7; D uncertain. CDR1 SGHAT and CDR2 FQNNGV come from the germline V gene. The CDR3 contains 14 residues. V lost 1 base and J 7 bases, leaving 14 bases between the germline ends. The CDR3 sequence: CASSLVPEEGEQYF. The CDR3 DNA reads TGTGCCAGCAGCTTAGTTCCCGAGGAAGGAGAGCAGTACTTC.

The genes are TRBV6-4 and TRBJ2-6; D uncertain. The V gene's germline CDR1 is MRHNA and CDR2 SNTAGT. This CDR3 contains 14 residues. The V and J ends lost 1 base and 0 bases respectively, with 1 base between them. CDR3 sequence: CASSDYSGANVLTF. As DNA, the CDR3 is TGTGCCAGCAGTGACTACTCTGGGGCCAACGTCCTGACTTTC.

This sequence joins TRBV5-1 and TRBJ2-1, with 8 bases aligning to TRBD1. V gave up 9 bases and J gave up 0 bases; unmatched junction bases: 5. Germline V gives CDR1 SGHRS, CDR2 YFSETQ. The CDR3 consists of 14 residues. CDR3 region: CATRQGTSYNEQFF. CDR3 DNA sequence: TGCGCCACCAGACAGGGGACCTCCTACAATGAGCAGTTCTTC.

The rearrangement links TRBV7-2 to TRBJ1-6; tentatively, D is TRBD1 (6 bases). This CDR3 is built from 18 residues. The V gene's germline CDR1 is SGHTA and CDR2 FQGNSA. V was trimmed by 5 bases and J by 0 bases, leaving 17 bases between them. CDR3 coding DNA: TGTGCCAGCAGCCGGATAGGAGGGGGTTTCTCCTATAATTCACCCCTCCACTTT. Amino acid sequence: CASSRIGGGFSYNSPLHF.

Concerning this clone: Other nucleotide sequences from this sample produce the same CDR3. CDR3 amino acids: CASSLAGLSYEQYF. In DNA, the CDR3 is TGTGCCAGCTCGCTAGCGGGACTCTCCTACGAGCAGTACTTC. The J gene is TRBJ2-7, the V gene TRBV6-5, with 9 positions matching TRBD2. The V gene end was trimmed by 8 bases and the J gene end by 0 bases; junction bases not matched to a gene: 5. The CDR3 is made up of 14 amino acids. Germline assignment: CDR1 MNHEY and CDR2 SVGAGI.

J is TRBJ1-1 and V is TRBV2; D gene uncertain. Trimming removed 0 bases at V and 10 bases at J, with 9 bases between. The CDR3 contains 12 residues. CDR1 SNHLY and CDR2 FYNNEI come from the germline V gene. Here the CDR3 DNA reads TGTGCCAGCAGTGAAGCGACCCGGGGAGCTTTCTTT. Protein: CASSEATRGAFF.

This chain joins TRBV6-5 and TRBJ1-1; D gene unclear. Germline loops: CDR1 MNHEY, CDR2 SVGAGI. The CDR3 contains 15 residues. V gave up 2 bases and J gave up 0 bases, with 10 bases separating them. The CDR3 here is CASSYLRTLNTEAFF. CDR3 bases: TGTGCCAGCAGTTACCTCCGTACCTTGAACACTGAAGCTTTCTTT.

The rearrangement uses TRBV5-4 and TRBJ1-5; 8 bases fit TRBD1. CDR3 length: 16 amino acids. The germline V gene has CDR1 SGHNT and CDR2 YYREEE (reference sequence). Germline trimming cut 0 bases from V and 6 bases from J; bases unmatched to any gene: 8. DNA of the CDR3: TGTGCCAGCAGCTTGGGTCCCGGGACAGGCGGTCAGCCCCAGCATTTT. Its protein product is CASSLGPGTGGQPQHF.

The chain recombines TRBV30 with TRBJ2-2, with a tentative D call TRBD1 (6 bases). V lost 5 bases and J lost 5, with 21 bases in between. This CDR3 spans 16 amino acids. Germline V gene data show CDR1 as GTSNPN and CDR2 as SVGIG (reference sequence). The DNA for the CDR3 is TGTGCCTGGGCCCAAGTCTGGACAGCGAGTACCGGGGAGCTGTTTTTT. Protein: CAWAQVWTASTGELFF.

This chain links TRBV27 with TRBJ1-6, with 7 bases that match TRBD1. The length of the CDR3 is 14 residues. Germline V gene sequence: CDR1 MNHEY, CDR2 SMNVEV (reference sequence). V was clipped by 5 bases and J by 7 bases; unmatched bases: 5. The CDR3 protein is CASSPPGQNSPLHF. The CDR3 DNA is TGTGCCAGCAGTCCTCCGGGACAGAATTCACCCCTCCACTTT.

This rearrangement joins TRBV11-3 to TRBJ1-1; D ambiguous. Trimming took 2 bases from V and 0 from J, leaving 10 bases between them. The germline V gene encodes CDR1 SGHNT and CDR2 YENEEA. The CDR3 is 15 residues long. The CDR3 region is CASSLFGGMNTEAFF. Here the CDR3 DNA reads TGTGCCAGCAGCTTATTTGGCGGGATGAACACTGAAGCTTTCTTT. Full variable domain (remainder filled in from reference TRBV11-3 and TRBJ1-1): EAGVVQSPRYKIIEKKQPVAFWCNPISGHNTLYWYLQNLGQGPELLIRYENEEAVDDSQLPKDRFSAERLKGVDSTLKIQPAELGDSAVYLCASSLFGGMNTEAFFGQGTRLTVV.

The V gene is TRBV11-2, the J gene TRBJ1-4, with 8 bases matching TRBD1. In germline, CDR1 is SGHAT, CDR2 FQNNGV. Unmatched junction bases numbered 8, after V lost 3 bases and J lost 8 bases. The CDR3 has 15 amino acids. In nucleotides, the CDR3 is TGTGCCAGCAGCTTGGGGACAGGTTCCTGGGAAAAACTGTTTTTT. Translation gives CASSLGTGSWEKLFF.

The chain carries TRBV28 and TRBJ2-7, with D perhaps matching TRBD1 (6 bases). In germline, CDR1 is MDHEN, CDR2 SYDVKM. The germline V and J ends were trimmed by 5 bases and 8 bases, with 19 bases remaining between them. There are 14 residues in the CDR3. The CDR3 sequence: CASSGGRGRGKQYF. CDR3 DNA: TGTGCCAGCAGTGGTGGTCGGGGCAGGGGCAAGCAGTACTTC. Combining the CDR3 with reference TRBV28 and TRBJ2-7 gives the whole variable domain DVKVTQSSRYLVKRTGEKVFLECVQDMDHENMFWYRQDPGLGLRLIYFSYDVKMKEKGDIPEGYSVSREKKERFSLILESASTNQTSMYLCASSGGRGRGKQYFGPGTRLTVT.

The V gene is TRBV15, the J gene TRBJ2-3; D not resolved. The CDR3 extends over 18 amino acids. Between the trimmed V and J ends, which lost 1 base and 1 base, there was a span of 18 bases. Germline lookup yields CDR1 LNHNV and CDR2 YYDKDF (reference sequence). CDR3 sequence: CATSRGPTQRLRTDTQYF. CDR3 bases: TGTGCCACCAGCAGAGGCCCCACGCAGCGCCTCCGCACAGATACGCAGTATTTT.

V and J are TRBV5-4 and TRBJ2-3, with 12 bases aligning to TRBD2. Germline CDR1 and CDR2: SGHNT and YYREEE (reference sequence). The CDR3 contains 16 residues. Unmatched junction bases numbered 7, after V lost 4 bases and J lost 4 bases. Written as DNA, the CDR3 is TGTGCCAGCAGCGCCTTCCTAGCGGGGGGGCCAGATACGCAGTATTTT. Amino acids: CASSAFLAGGPDTQYF.

This clone was found once. The chain couples TRBV10-2 to TRBJ1-1; D perhaps matches TRBD1 (6 bases). CDR1 and CDR2 from the germline V gene are WSHSY and SAAADI. The CDR3 covers 13 residues. Trimming cost V 6 bases and J 5 bases, with 13 bases left between them. In DNA form, the CDR3 reads TGCGCCAGCAGCTTAAAGGGGGGGACTGAAGCTTTCTTT. Translation: CASSLKGGTEAFF.